The entry below describes one T cell receptor (beta chain). This clonotype was detected many times. What antigen it recognizes has not been identified. No much larger clonotype is one base removed from it; base qualities were not supplied. This specimen comes from a study of CD8 T cells in ankylosing spondylitis (dated by TCRdb to about 2017). Broadly, across the study: The study profiled T cell receptor beta repertoires in healthy donors and ankylosing spondylitis patients to find disease-linked TCR variants. The full study cohort comprised 20 to 25 ankylosing spondylitis patients and approximately 100 healthy donors. Peripheral blood samples were taken, and synovial fluid was additionally collected from ankylosing spondylitis patients.

Relative to germline, V is missing 0 bases and J is missing 1 base, with 3 bases of the junction outside any gene match. The CDR3 runs 16 residues from the cysteine to the phenylalanine. The read is trimmed to its CDR3 DNA, 48 bases read in frame from base 1. Reading the germline V gene gives CDR1 SGHRS and CDR2 YFSETQ. The sample was run on an Illumina HiSeq 2500. TCR beta libraries were prepared by quantitative 5'-RACE with molecular barcodes. The authors processed their data as follows. A new computational method based on a probabilistic model of VDJ rearrangement was used to identify disease-linked TCR variants. In-frame beta chains were kept once TCRdb had trimmed the public reads at Q25 with fastp and called clones with MiXCR. Each entry is one CDR3 protein sequence, shown with its most common DNA and genes. Here the V and J calls rest on TCRdb's processing, not on the authors' analysis. This sample comprises about 220,000 distinct CDR3 sequences, 6% to 8.5% of them detected only once. Clones ranked in the top ten supply around 14% of the sample.

Study-wide conclusions, independent of this receptor: In peripheral blood, the disease-linked clones were found at relatively low frequencies and had a CD8+ phenotype. The disease-linked clones were reported to be significantly enriched in matched synovial fluid samples from ankylosing spondylitis patients. A TCR beta motif of several highly homologous amino acid variants appeared characteristic of blood from ankylosing spondylitis patients. Some of the motif variants had been reported before in the synovial fluid and blood of reactive arthritis patients, a finding that suggests common disease-initiation mechanisms.

The clonotype was recovered from a male donor with ankylosing spondylitis. What was sequenced was blood, either unsorted or a sorted T cell fraction (not recorded which). The V and J segments used are TRBV5-1 and TRBJ2-1; the central 8 bases match TRBD2. The nucleotide sequence reads as follows: TGCGCCAGCAGCTTGGCGGGCGGGAGGTCCTACAATGAGCAGTTCTTC. This yields the protein CASSLAGGRSYNEQFF.